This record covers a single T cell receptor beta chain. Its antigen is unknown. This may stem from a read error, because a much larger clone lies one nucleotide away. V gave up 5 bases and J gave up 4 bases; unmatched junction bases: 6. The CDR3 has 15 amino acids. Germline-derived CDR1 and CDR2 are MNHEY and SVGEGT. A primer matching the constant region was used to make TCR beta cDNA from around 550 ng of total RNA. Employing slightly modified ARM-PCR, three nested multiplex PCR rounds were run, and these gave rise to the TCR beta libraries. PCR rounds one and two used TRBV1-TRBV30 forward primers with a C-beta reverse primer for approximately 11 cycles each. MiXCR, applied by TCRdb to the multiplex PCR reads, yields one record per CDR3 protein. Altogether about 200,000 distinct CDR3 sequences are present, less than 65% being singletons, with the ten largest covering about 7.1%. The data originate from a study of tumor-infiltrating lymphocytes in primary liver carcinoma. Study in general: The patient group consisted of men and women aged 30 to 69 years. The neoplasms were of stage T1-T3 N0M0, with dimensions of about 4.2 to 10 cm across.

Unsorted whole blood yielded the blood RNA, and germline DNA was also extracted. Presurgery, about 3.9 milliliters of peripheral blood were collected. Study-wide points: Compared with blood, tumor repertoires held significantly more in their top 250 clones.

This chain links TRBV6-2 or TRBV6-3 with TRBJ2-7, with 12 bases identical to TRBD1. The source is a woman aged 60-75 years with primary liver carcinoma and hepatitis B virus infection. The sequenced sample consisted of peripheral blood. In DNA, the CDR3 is TGTGCCAGCAGTGTCGGGACAGGGGGCCGGTACGAGCAGTACTTC. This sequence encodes CASSVGTGGRYEQYF.